These 12 T cell receptor beta chains originate from one sample sequenced in a study of T cells in localized non-small cell lung cancer. The method was immunoSEQ multiplex PCR; TCRdb's version includes in-frame clones alone and lacks a portion of them. The table includes about 40,000 clones, roughly nine tenths detected once. This specimen consisted of PBMCs, obtained before any cancer treatment. The source is a woman aged 35 to 70 with stage II lung adenocarcinoma.

The CDR3 nucleotides are TGCAGCGTTTCGGGACTAGCGGGATACAATGAGCAGTTCTTC. This gives the protein CSVSGLAGYNEQFF. The chain has TRBV29-1 and TRBJ2-1, with 13 bases identical to TRBD2. V gave up 5 bases and J gave up 4 bases; unmatched junction bases: 2. CDR3 size: 14 residues. The germline V gene encodes CDR1 SQVTM and CDR2 ANQGSEA.

This clone was observed a few times. V usage is TRBV28 and J usage is TRBJ1-2; tentative D call: TRBD1 (5 bases). This CDR3 contains 11 residues. The germline V and J ends were trimmed by 11 bases and 1 base, with 8 bases remaining between them. Germline V gives CDR1 MDHEN, CDR2 SYDVKM. The CDR3 coding sequence is TGTGCCTCGGGGCATAACTATGGCTACACCTTC. This sequence encodes CASGHNYGYTF.

V and J are TRBV7-9 and TRBJ2-2; 8 positions agree with TRBD1. This CDR3 has 17 residues. V lost 4 bases, J lost 6 bases, and 13 bases stayed unmatched. Germline V gene sequence: CDR1 SEHNR, CDR2 FQNEAQ (reference sequence). The CDR3: CASSSGQGSTESGELFF. The CDR3 bases are TGTGCCAGCAGCTCCGGACAGGGCTCAACTGAATCCGGGGAGCTGTTTTTT.

V usage is TRBV7-9 and J usage is TRBJ2-7, with unresolved D. This CDR3 region has 16 residues. CDR1 is SEHNR, CDR2 FQNEAQ, per germline (reference sequence). V was pared by 4 bases and J by 2 bases, with 18 bases between. CDR3 in amino acids: CASSSQSQGVPYEQYF. In nucleotides, the CDR3 is TGTGCCAGCAGCTCCCAGAGCCAAGGTGTACCCTACGAGCAGTACTTC.

The chain is built from TRBV20-1 and TRBJ1-3; weak D call: TRBD1 (5 bases). Trimming removed 6 bases from V and 13 bases from J, with 16 bases in between. The germline gives CDR1 DFQATT, CDR2 SNEGSKA (reference sequence). This CDR3 comprises 11 residues. DNA for the CDR3: TGCAGTGCCGTTGGCGCAGGGACGATATATTTT. This encodes CSAVGAGTIYF.

The chain has TRBV11-2 and TRBJ1-5, with a tentative D call TRBD1 (5 bases). V lost 4 bases to trimming and J lost 1 base, with 5 bases between them. The CDR3 sequence is 13 residues long. Germline-derived CDR1 and CDR2 are SGHAT and FQNNGV. The CDR3 loop is CASSWDSNQPQHF. The DNA for the CDR3 is TGTGCCAGCAGCTGGGACAGCAATCAGCCCCAGCATTTT. The complete variable domain, with remaining parts taken from reference TRBV11-2 and TRBJ1-5, reads EAGVAQSPRYKIIEKRQSVAFWCNPISGHATLYWYQQILGQGPKLLIQFQNNGVVDDSQLPKDRFSAERLKGVDSTLKIQPAKLEDSAVYLCASSWDSNQPQHFGDGTRLSIL.

The chain is built from TRBV5-1 and TRBJ1-1; D ambiguous. V gave up 2 bases and J gave up 1 base, with 9 bases separating them. The V gene's germline CDR1 is SGHRS and CDR2 YFSETQ. The CDR3 spans 14 residues. CDR3 amino acids: CASSFSNGNTEAFF. Here the CDR3 DNA reads TGCGCCAGCAGCTTTAGTAATGGGAACACTGAAGCTTTCTTT.

This chain joins TRBV27 and TRBJ1-6; unclear D gene. Trimming took off 6 bases at V and 8 bases at J, with 5 bases between the two ends. Germline-derived CDR1 and CDR2 are MNHEY and SMNVEV (reference sequence). The CDR3 totals 11 residues. For the CDR3, the DNA is TGTGCCAGCAGAGACTATTCACCCCTCCACTTT. Encoded protein: CASRDYSPLHF.

The chain employs TRBV5-4 and TRBJ2-5; the match to TRBD1 covers 8 bases. The junction had 7 bases not matched to a gene; V was cut back by 0 bases and J by 0 bases. The germline V gene encodes CDR1 SGHNT and CDR2 YYREEE (reference sequence). The CDR3 is 17 residues long. This chain's CDR3 is CASSLERTGTYQETQYF. The CDR3 DNA follows: TGTGCCAGCAGCTTGGAGAGGACAGGGACGTACCAAGAGACCCAGTACTTC. Full variable domain (rest looked up from reference TRBV5-4 and TRBJ2-5): ETGVTQSPTHLIKTRGQQVTLRCSSQSGHNTVSWYQQALGQGPQFIFQYYREEENGRGNFPPRFSGLQFPNYSSELNVNALELDDSALYLCASSLERTGTYQETQYFGPGTRLLVL.

The genes are TRBV6-5 and TRBJ2-7; possibly TRBD2 for D (5 bases). CDR1 and CDR2 (germline): MNHEY, SVGAGI. The CDR3 is made up of 13 amino acids. Trimming left V 4 bases short and J 6 bases short, with 13 bases between. CDR3 amino acids: CASSSGGFGEQYF. In nucleotides, the CDR3 is TGTGCCAGCAGTTCCGGAGGTTTTGGCGAGCAGTACTTC.

The chain joins TRBV23-1 to TRBJ2-1; 8 positions agree with TRBD1. TRBV23-1 belongs to the ORF category, with a function that is uncertain. CDR3 size: 17 residues. V shed 4 bases and J 1 base; nucleotides not matched to a gene: 9. CDR3 coding DNA: TGCGCCAGCAGTCTATCGATGACAGGGGTATCCTACAATGAGCAGTTCTTC. It translates to CASSLSMTGVSYNEQFF.

The gene calls are TRBV9 and TRBJ2-3, with D uncertain. The germline V and J ends were trimmed by 3 bases and 8 bases, with 13 bases remaining between them. This CDR3 region has 13 residues. Germline V gene lookup returns CDR1 SGDLS and CDR2 YYNGEE. CDR3 region: CASSDNSPGTQYF. CDR3 bases: TGTGCCAGCAGCGACAACTCCCCTGGTACGCAGTATTTT.